This T cell receptor beta chain is drawn from a study of blood T cell repertoires in COVID-19. On the study more broadly: Sources were T cells, B-cell-depleted T cells, or PBMCs; the material itself was cDNA or gDNA.

Source study methods: Researchers report that nucleated cell counts were estimated from reference gene primer amplification. This table comes from immunoSEQ multiplex PCR, and its TCRdb copy is limited to in-frame clones, with some not included. V, J and clone size are taken as reported in that table, and D and trimming were inferred from the DNA itself. The sample includes around 100,000 clones, roughly 84% of them seen just once. CDR3 length: 14 amino acids. The V gene's germline CDR1 is KGHDR and CDR2 SFDVKD. After removal of 4 bases from V and 8 bases from J, the junction contained 9 bases not matched to a gene.

J is TRBJ1-2 and V is TRBV24-1; 7 bases align to TRBD1. Input material: peripheral blood. This clonotype originated in a man between 60 and 75 years old with acute or convalescent COVID-19. DNA for the CDR3: TGTGCCACCAGTGACACAACAGGGGCAGGAGGCTACACCTTC. As protein: CATSDTTGAGGYTF.